Listed here are 29 T cell receptor beta chains from one sample, sequenced in a study of T cell repertoires in cytomegalovirus infection. Via MiXCR, TCRdb re-called the reads, giving one row per CDR3 protein. The top ten hold approximately 10% of the sample, which has a few hundred thousand distinct CDR3 sequences, around a sixth seen once. Sequenced input: PBMCs. Receptors were obtained from a human donor in good health (CMV status not recorded). Some clones in this sample may be carry-over from other donors' samples.

This clonotype was seen ten or more times. The chain joins TRBV7-2 to TRBJ2-7; 7 nucleotides line up with TRBD1. The CDR3 has 15 residues. The germline gives CDR1 SGHTA, CDR2 FQGNSA. V shed 5 bases, J shed 1 base, and the junction held 8 bases outside the gene matches. The CDR3 nucleotides are TGTGCCAGCAGCCCACAAGGGGGCATATCCTACGAGCAGTACTTC. This gives the protein CASSPQGGISYEQYF.

This clonotype was seen ten or more times. The gene calls are TRBV7-6 and TRBJ2-7; TRBD2 matches at 13 bases. Trimming removed 3 bases from V and 6 bases from J; junction bases left unmatched: 5. The CDR3 contains 15 residues. Germline CDR1 SGHVS, CDR2 FNYEAQ. The chain's CDR3 is CASSFPGLAGSEQYF. The CDR3 DNA follows: TGTGCCAGCAGCTTCCCGGGACTAGCGGGAAGCGAGCAGTACTTC.

The chain is built from TRBV10-3 and TRBJ2-1; no reliable D call. Germline V lookup: CDR1 ENHRY, CDR2 SYGVKD. The CDR3 is 11 residues long. Trimming cost V 3 bases and J 9 bases, with 6 bases left between them. CDR3 amino acids: CAISDMSEQFF. The DNA for the CDR3 is TGTGCCATCAGTGATATGAGTGAGCAGTTCTTC.

This clonotype has a handful of counts. The rearrangement uses TRBV6-1 and TRBJ2-7; 7 nucleotides align to TRBD1. Germline V gene sequence: CDR1 MNHNS, CDR2 SASEGT. CDR3 size: 14 residues. J gave up 6 bases and V 2 bases, and 7 bases lay outside the gene matches. CDR3 protein: CASSEQLGTVEQYF. The CDR3 nucleotides read TGTGCCAGCAGTGAACAACTCGGGACAGTCGAGCAGTACTTC.

This chain links TRBV12-5 with TRBJ2-7; possible D gene TRBD2, 5 bases. Germline assignment: CDR1 LGHNT and CDR2 FRNRAP. The V end was cut by 5 bases, the J end by 4 bases, with 15 bases between. The CDR3 spans 14 residues. This CDR3 is CASGRGGVTYEQYF. The CDR3 coding sequence is TGTGCTAGTGGTCGAGGAGGAGTAACATACGAGCAGTACTTC.

This clonotype appeared a few times. The CDR3 loop is CSAHLAGAVLPYEQYF. As DNA, the CDR3 is TGCAGTGCTCACTTAGCGGGGGCCGTACTCCCCTACGAGCAGTACTTC. The rearrangement joins TRBV20-1 to TRBJ2-7; TRBD2 aligns across 9 bases. The CDR3 consists of 16 residues. Germline values: CDR1 DFQATT, CDR2 SNEGSKA (reference sequence). J was trimmed by 2 bases and V by 5 bases; bases with no gene match: 13.

This chain joins TRBV19 and TRBJ2-7; unclear D gene. Trimming took off 10 bases at V and 5 bases at J, with 21 bases between the two ends. CDR1 LNHDA and CDR2 SQIVND come from the germline V gene (reference sequence). The CDR3 consists of 14 residues. In DNA, the CDR3 is TGTGCCACTGCACTTGACGGCTCGCTTAACGAGCAGTACTTC. Protein product: CATALDGSLNEQYF.

This sequence joins TRBV12-3 or TRBV12-4 and TRBJ1-2; tentative D call: TRBD1 (5 bases). The CDR3 contains 15 residues. Trimming removed 5 bases from V and 5 bases from J, with 18 bases in between. CDR3 in amino acids: CASSTLPGRGYGYTF. In DNA, the CDR3 is TGTGCCAGCAGTACCCTTCCAGGGCGGGGATATGGCTACACCTTC.

The chain recombines TRBV27 with TRBJ1-5; no firm D call. The CDR3 sequence is 13 residues long. The V and J ends lost 2 bases and 4 bases respectively, with 6 bases between them. Looked up from germline, CDR1 is MNHEY and CDR2 is SMNVEV (reference sequence). CDR3 sequence reads: CASSLVVNQPQHF. In DNA form, the CDR3 reads TGTGCCAGCAGTTTAGTGGTGAATCAGCCCCAGCATTTT.

The chain combines TRBV12-3 or TRBV12-4 with TRBJ2-2; 11 bases are a match to TRBD1. The CDR3 runs to 15 residues. Trimming at V came to 6 bases and at J to 8 bases, leaving 8 bases not matched to a gene. The CDR3 reads CASRRTGGEKGELFF. For the CDR3, the DNA is TGTGCCAGCAGACGGACAGGGGGCGAGAAGGGGGAGCTGTTTTTT.

The table lists this clonotype with many counts. This sequence joins TRBV7-2 and TRBJ2-7; D perhaps matches TRBD1 (6 bases). This CDR3 is 15 amino acids long. CDR1 and CDR2 (germline): SGHTA, FQGNSA. Trimming shortened V by 5 bases and J by 1 base, and 15 bases separated the two germline ends. The CDR3 nucleotides read TGTGCCAGCAGCGCGGACAGTTCACCTTCCTACGAGCAGTACTTC. It encodes CASSADSSPSYEQYF.

The chain carries TRBV7-9 and TRBJ2-5, with a possible D match to TRBD2 (6 bases). Germline CDR1 reads SEHNR; CDR2 reads FQNEAQ (reference sequence). CDR3 length: 16 amino acids. V lost 1 base and J lost 7, with 19 bases in between. CDR3 loop: CASSLVFDSVGGTQYF. For the CDR3, the DNA is TGTGCCAGCAGCTTAGTGTTCGACTCCGTCGGGGGGACCCAGTACTTC.

The CDR3 here is CASRSGEGSEKLFF. The CDR3 DNA reads as TGTGCCAGCAGATCCGGGGAGGGGAGTGAAAAACTGTTTTTT. The chain combines TRBV2 with TRBJ1-4, with D possibly being TRBD1 (5 bases). The CDR3 loop spans 14 amino acids. Germline values: CDR1 SNHLY, CDR2 FYNNEI. Trimming removed 6 bases from V and 7 bases from J, with 15 bases in between.

Many counts were recorded for this clonotype. The gene calls are TRBV7-2 and TRBJ1-1; D may be TRBD1 (6 bases). The CDR3 spans 15 residues. V was clipped by 5 bases and J by 0 bases, with 13 bases between them. The V gene's germline CDR1 is SGHTA and CDR2 FQGNSA. CDR3 in amino acids: CASSLRQAVNTEAFF. DNA for the CDR3: TGTGCCAGCAGCCTCCGACAGGCCGTGAACACTGAAGCTTTCTTT.

The chain links TRBV11-2 to TRBJ2-3; 8 bases fit TRBD2. The CDR3 runs 14 residues. Germline V lookup: CDR1 SGHAT, CDR2 FQNNGV. V dropped 3 bases and J dropped 5; count of bases not matched to a gene: 4. The CDR3 is CASSFGGALDTQYF. CDR3 DNA sequence: TGTGCCAGCAGCTTCGGGGGGGCCTTAGATACGCAGTATTTT.

This clonotype occurred many times. The J gene is TRBJ1-4, the V gene TRBV19; TRBD1 aligns across 7 bases. Germline V gene lookup returns CDR1 LNHDA and CDR2 SQIVND (reference sequence). J lost 2 bases, V lost 4 bases, and 10 bases had no gene match. The CDR3 is 17 amino acids. DNA for the CDR3: TGTGCCAGTAGTACGATCCGGGACAGTCGGACTAATGAAAAACTGTTTTTT. This encodes CASSTIRDSRTNEKLFF.

This clonotype was detected a few times. The chain uses TRBV28 and TRBJ2-1; D not certain. Germline V gene sequence: CDR1 MDHEN, CDR2 SYDVKM. CDR3 length: 13 amino acids. Deletions cut 7 bases from V and 0 bases from J, with 7 bases between. This CDR3 is CASKLGSYNEQFF. The CDR3 region has the DNA TGTGCCAGCAAACTTGGCTCCTACAATGAGCAGTTCTTC.

This clonotype was seen only a few times. V is TRBV20-1 and J is TRBJ2-1; D unresolved. Trimming took 6 bases from V and 9 from J, leaving 15 bases between them. The CDR3 is 12 residues long. CDR1 and CDR2 (germline): DFQATT, SNEGSKA (reference sequence). DNA for the CDR3: TGCAGTGCCGAACCAGCGAGTGGTGAGCAGTTCTTC. Amino acids: CSAEPASGEQFF.

This clonotype was counted at least ten times. CDR3 protein: CASTPRGTSGTYEQYF. The CDR3 region has the DNA TGTGCCAGCACCCCCCGGGGGACTAGCGGGACGTACGAGCAGTACTTC. The chain uses TRBV7-2 and TRBJ2-7; 13 bases fit TRBD2. The CDR3 is made up of 16 amino acids. J was trimmed by 4 bases and V by 7 bases; bases with no gene match: 10. Germline lookup yields CDR1 SGHTA and CDR2 FQGNSA.

The table lists this clonotype with many counts. The V gene is TRBV5-8, the J gene TRBJ2-3, with D perhaps assigned TRBD1 or TRBD2 (5 bases each). The V gene lost 1 base and the J gene lost 4 bases, with 10 bases spanning the gap. CDR3 length equals 14 residues. CDR1 and CDR2 from the germline V gene are SGHTS and YDEGEE. CDR3 loop: CASSLWDRSDTQYF. CDR3 DNA: TGTGCCAGCAGCTTGTGGGACCGATCAGATACGCAGTATTTT.

The chain couples TRBV4-2 to TRBJ2-2, with D perhaps TRBD1 (5 bases). This CDR3 region has 15 residues. The V gene's germline CDR1 is LGHNA and CDR2 YNFKEQ. V dropped 0 bases and J dropped 7 bases, with 12 bases sitting between them. The CDR3 sequence is CASSQDRGNNGELFF. CDR3 nucleotides: TGTGCCAGCAGCCAAGATAGGGGCAATAACGGGGAGCTGTTTTTT.

This chain connects TRBV20-1 to TRBJ2-1; 10 nucleotides match TRBD1. Germline loops: CDR1 DFQATT, CDR2 SNEGSKA (reference sequence). The CDR3 runs 12 residues. The DNA for the CDR3 is TGCAGGGTGGACAGGGGGAACAATGAGCAGTTCTTC. Its translation: CRVDRGNNEQFF.

The table lists this clonotype with many counts. The chain is built from TRBV7-2 and TRBJ1-3, with 7 bases matching TRBD1. From germline, CDR1 is SGHTA and CDR2 FQGNSA. With 2 bases clipped from V and 8 bases from J, the junction kept 6 bases outside the gene matches. CDR3 length equals 14 residues. The CDR3 sequence: CASSLIRGTDTIYF. CDR3 nucleotide sequence: TGTGCCAGCAGCTTAATCAGGGGGACGGACACCATATATTTT.

This chain uses TRBV11-3 with TRBJ2-7; D might be TRBD2 (5 bases). CDR1 is SGHNT and CDR2 is YENEEA in the germline V gene. V gave up 7 bases and J gave up 6 bases, with 16 bases separating them. The CDR3 covers 13 residues. CDR3 coding DNA: TGTGCCAGCAATAAGAGGCGGGTACCCGAGCAGTACTTC. Its protein product is CASNKRRVPEQYF.

The table lists this clonotype with many counts. The chain links TRBV7-2 to TRBJ2-7; D unclear. The CDR3 sequence is 14 residues long. V was pared by 5 bases and J by 8 bases, with 19 bases between. Germline lookup yields CDR1 SGHTA and CDR2 FQGNSA. Written as DNA, the CDR3 is TGTGCCAGCAGCCCACCTAGATCCCCTGTTAAGCAGTACTTC. Protein sequence: CASSPPRSPVKQYF.

Here the CDR3 DNA reads TGCAGTGCTAGAGAACAGGGGACCGGTGAAAAACTGTTTTTT. As protein: CSAREQGTGEKLFF. This chain joins TRBV20-1 and TRBJ1-4, with 7 bases identical to TRBD1. V was pared by 0 bases and J by 7 bases, with 5 bases of the junction left unmatched. This CDR3 has 14 residues. Germline V gives CDR1 DFQATT, CDR2 SNEGSKA (reference sequence).

This chain connects TRBV20-1 to TRBJ2-7, with a possible D match to TRBD2 (6 bases). The CDR3 loop spans 13 amino acids. The germline gives CDR1 DFQATT, CDR2 SNEGSKA (reference sequence). Trimming cost V 5 bases and J 5 bases, with 16 bases left between them. The CDR3 protein is CSAPTGGLDEQYF. In DNA form, the CDR3 reads TGCAGTGCTCCAACCGGGGGATTGGACGAGCAGTACTTC.

The V and J genes are TRBV20-1 and TRBJ1-1; 12 bases are shared with TRBD1. Germline lookup yields CDR1 DFQATT and CDR2 SNEGSKA (reference sequence). CDR3 length: 15 residues. The J segment lost 1 base and the V segment lost 5 bases, leaving 5 bases of the junction unmatched. CDR3 sequence (DNA): TGCAGTGCTCGGGACAGGGGGCGGGGGAACACTGAAGCTTTCTTT. Translating gives CSARDRGRGNTEAFF.

This clonotype has at least ten counts. The chain employs TRBV7-9 and TRBJ2-7, with D possibly matching TRBD1 (8 bases). V was shortened by 3 bases and J by 2 bases, with 14 bases between the two germline ends. The CDR3 consists of 15 residues. Per germline, CDR1 SEHNR and CDR2 FQNEAQ (reference sequence). DNA of the CDR3: TGTGCCAGCAGCTTGGGGGGGACAGGAGCCTACGAGCAGTACTTC. It translates to CASSLGGTGAYEQYF.